The clone carrying this TCR beta chain showed up just a few times. Its antigen is unidentified. The sample is drawn from a study of T cell repertoires in cytomegalovirus infection. Study-level information: HLA-C-restricted CMV epitopes, recently identified, and well-studied HLA-B-restricted ones were used by the study. Matching HLA type, along with CMV infection, was indicated by public TCR beta signatures.

MiXCR, run by TCRdb on the reads, gives a single entry per CDR3 protein. The sample includes around 300,000 distinct CDR3 sequences, 20% to 25% seen only once; the top ten take approximately 19%. This CDR3 contains 17 residues. The junction had 14 bases not matched to a gene; V was cut back by 4 bases and J by 7 bases. The V gene's germline CDR1 is SEHNR and CDR2 FQNEAQ (reference sequence). Study outcomes and limitations: Dominating the ex vivo response were TCR beta clonotypes that were CMV-specific and HLA-C-restricted. Totalled public TCR beta family frequency picked out people who carried CMV plus the relevant HLA.

This chain connects TRBV7-9 to TRBJ2-5; 11 positions agree with TRBD2. Specimen: cultured PBMCs, collected from culture after CMV antigen stimulation. This receptor was identified in a human donor in good health (CMV status not recorded). Some clones in this sample may be carry-over from other donors' samples. DNA of the CDR3: TGTGCCAGCAGCTACGCAGGACTAGCGGGTTCCTCGGGGACCCAGTACTTC. Protein sequence: CASSYAGLAGSSGTQYF.